This TCR beta chain was captured in a study of cytomegalovirus exposure and HLA in healthy donors. Findings of the study overall: In a later analysis, TCR beta V- and J-gene trimming showed a link to a missense DCLRE1C variant. Immune exposure was documented only through CMV serostatus.

About this clone: The antigen remains undetermined.

In germline, CDR1 is SEHNR, CDR2 FQNEAQ (reference sequence). CDR3 length: 13 amino acids. The V end lost 3 bases, the J end lost 7 bases, and 9 bases lay between the germline ends. The PCR contained 60 Vbeta and 13 Jbeta primers. The assay was immunoSEQ multiplex PCR, and TCRdb's table has in-frame clones only and misses some. Across 100,000 to 150,000 clones, the top ten clones capture roughly 1% of the sample. The sequence derives from a man between 18 and 35 years old in good health and CMV-seronegative. Sequenced sample: PBMCs. The V call is TRBV7-9, the J call TRBJ1-4; D is perhaps TRBD1 (5 bases). The CDR3 reads CASSFGGAEKLFF. In DNA, the CDR3 is TGTGCCAGCAGCTTTGGAGGGGCTGAAAAACTGTTTTTT.